This T cell receptor beta chain stems from a study of beta chain features in type 1 diabetes. Sorting produced populations that all topped 95% purity. Expressed TCRB transcripts were sequenced because the isolated RNA had all been reverse transcribed beforehand. Method: immunoSEQ multiplex PCR; TCRdb's copy keeps in-frame clones and lacks some. The sample gives about 620,000 clones, less than 20% of which show up once; about 0.086% is in the top ten. CDR3 length: 16 residues. V trimming: 8 bases; J trimming: 1 base; junction bases outside the gene matches: 11. From germline, CDR1 is SEHNR and CDR2 FQNEAQ (reference sequence).

The sample taken for sequencing was naive CD4+ T cells from blood. This sequence originates from a man younger than 35 in good health. The V call is TRBV7-9, the J call TRBJ2-3; 8 nucleotides agree with TRBD1. CDR3 loop: CASREGDRGGTDTQYF. The CDR3 DNA follows: TGTGCCAGCCGCGAGGGCGACAGGGGTGGCACAGATACGCAGTATTTT. The variable domain in full, completed from reference TRBV7-9 and TRBJ2-3, reads DTGVSQNPRHKITKRGQNVTFRCDPISEHNRLYWYRQTLGQGPEFLTYFQNEAQLEKSRLLSDRFSAERPKGSFSTLEIQRTEQGDSAMYLCASREGDRGGTDTQYFGPGTRLTVL.